This entry lists 12 T cell receptor beta chains sequenced from one sample in a study of T cell responses to AZD1222 COVID-19 vaccine. Profiling relied on immunoSEQ multiplex PCR, and the TCRdb table lists in-frame clones only, not all of them. Seen here are 30,000 to 50,000 clones, 88% observed once, and the top ten hold roughly 29%. Sequences were derived from peripheral blood, sampled 28 days after the second dose of the MenACWY control vaccine. Receptors originate from an adult who received the MenACWY meningococcal vaccine as a control.

J is TRBJ2-5 and V is TRBV2; a weak D match, TRBD2 (7 bases). Germline CDR1 reads SNHLY; CDR2 reads FYNNEI. CDR3 size: 15 residues. Trimming pared 2 bases from V and 5 bases from J, leaving 15 bases between. In nucleotides, the CDR3 is TGTGCCAGCAGTGAATTGTGGGGGGGCGGTGAGACCCAGTACTTC. Translated: CASSELWGGGETQYF.

The chain combines TRBV27 with TRBJ2-1, with a weak D call TRBD2 (6 bases). The V gene's germline CDR1 is MNHEY and CDR2 SMNVEV (reference sequence). The CDR3 extends over 16 amino acids. Trimming took off 3 bases at V and 5 bases at J, with 17 bases between the two ends. The CDR3, as DNA: TGTGCCAGCAGTTTCAACGCCTTGACTAGTAACAATGAGCAGTTCTTC. It codes for CASSFNALTSNNEQFF.

This clone appeared a single time. The chain has TRBV6-5 and TRBJ1-3, with D tentatively TRBD1 (5 bases). V dropped 10 bases and J dropped 2 bases, with 18 bases sitting between them. The CDR3 runs to 15 residues. Germline-derived CDR1 and CDR2 are MNHEY and SVGAGI. The CDR3 region has the DNA TGTGCCACAGGGACTACCGGTCTCGCTGGAAACACCATATATTTT. It encodes CATGTTGLAGNTIYF.

This sequence joins TRBV25-1 and TRBJ2-5, with TRBD1 identical over 8 bases. CDR3 length: 14 residues. CDR1 MGHDK and CDR2 SYGVNS come from the germline V gene. The V gene end was trimmed by 5 bases and the J gene end by 4 bases; junction bases not matched to a gene: 6. The CDR3 region is CASSTGGMRETQYF. The CDR3 DNA follows: TGTGCCAGCAGTACAGGGGGGATGCGAGAGACCCAGTACTTC.

V usage is TRBV19 and J usage is TRBJ2-7; the match to TRBD2 covers 7 bases. J gave up 3 bases and V 3 bases, and 5 bases lay outside the gene matches. Germline values: CDR1 LNHDA, CDR2 SQIVND (reference sequence). The CDR3 is 14 amino acids. The CDR3 region is CASSISVAGYEQYF. For the CDR3, the DNA is TGTGCCAGTAGTATCTCGGTAGCGGGCTACGAGCAGTACTTC.

The CDR3 here is CASRTSGSGGDTQYF. CDR3 sequence (DNA): TGCGCCAGCAGGACTAGCGGGAGTGGCGGAGATACGCAGTATTTT. This chain links TRBV5-1 with TRBJ2-3; the match to TRBD2 covers 12 bases. CDR3 length: 15 amino acids. V shed 5 bases and J 5 bases; nucleotides not matched to a gene: 6. The V gene's germline CDR1 is SGHRS and CDR2 YFSETQ. Together with reference TRBV5-1 and TRBJ2-3, the CDR3 gives the full variable domain: KAGVTQTPRYLIKTRGQQVTLSCSPISGHRSVSWYQQTPGQGLQFLFEYFSETQRNKGNFPGRFSGRQFSNSRSEMNVSTLELGDSALYLCASRTSGSGGDTQYFGPGTRLTVL.

The CDR3 loop is CASSIEGTNTGELFF. The CDR3 nucleotides read TGTGCCAGTAGTATCGAGGGCACAAACACCGGGGAGCTGTTTTTT. The chain employs TRBV19 and TRBJ2-2; tentative D call: TRBD2 (5 bases). The V gene's germline CDR1 is LNHDA and CDR2 SQIVND (reference sequence). The CDR3 runs to 15 residues. V was trimmed by 3 bases and J by 2 bases, leaving 10 bases between them.

The rearrangement joins TRBV6-5 to TRBJ2-3; D is perhaps TRBD2 (5 bases). V gave up 8 bases and J gave up 8 bases, with 11 bases separating them. The CDR3 extends over 11 amino acids. The germline V gene encodes CDR1 MNHEY and CDR2 SVGAGI. The CDR3 DNA sequence: TGTGCCAGCGGACTTCGGGGTACGCAGTATTTT. It codes for CASGLRGTQYF.

The chain joins TRBV5-1 to TRBJ2-5; 8 bases are shared with TRBD1. This CDR3 has 15 residues. Trimming took 4 bases from V and 5 from J; bases not matched to a gene: 10. Germline CDR1 and CDR2: SGHRS and YFSETQ. The CDR3 loop reads CASSPGQVLKETQYF. CDR3 DNA: TGCGCCAGCAGCCCGGGACAGGTTCTTAAGGAGACCCAGTACTTC.

This rearrangement joins TRBV7-9 to TRBJ1-2; the D is unclear. The V end was cut by 5 bases, the J end by 4 bases, with 23 bases between. The CDR3 loop spans 17 amino acids. Germline V CDR1 and CDR2: SEHNR, FQNEAQ (reference sequence). The CDR3 region is CASSRIQRGDLGYGYTF. CDR3 DNA sequence: TGTGCCAGCAGCCGAATACAGAGAGGAGATCTGGGCTATGGCTACACCTTC.

The chain has TRBV27 and TRBJ1-1; 7 nucleotides line up with TRBD1. The germline CDR1 and CDR2 sequences are MNHEY and SMNVEV (reference sequence). CDR3 length: 14 amino acids. V shed 0 bases, J shed 6 bases, and the junction held 4 bases outside the gene matches. This CDR3 reads CASSLSQGGPEAFF. The CDR3 region has the DNA TGTGCCAGCAGTTTATCGCAGGGGGGCCCTGAAGCTTTCTTT.

The V and J genes are TRBV30 and TRBJ2-1; no clear D gene. The germline V gene encodes CDR1 GTSNPN and CDR2 SVGIG (reference sequence). The CDR3 covers 11 residues. Trimming pared 0 bases from V and 9 bases from J, leaving 6 bases between. DNA for the CDR3: TGTGCCTGGAGTGTACAATCTGAGCAGTTCTTC. Protein product: CAWSVQSEQFF.